Listed here are 30 T cell receptor beta chains from one sample, sequenced in a study of blood T cell repertoires in COVID-19. The data were produced by immunoSEQ multiplex PCR, yet TCRdb's version contains in-frame clones alone and is incomplete. The profile covers about 270,000 clones, with around 89% appearing a single time and about 4% taken by the ten largest. Input material: peripheral blood. The receptors here all came from a man between 60 and 75 years old who had recovered from COVID-19.

The chain recombines TRBV9 with TRBJ2-3, with 9 bases matching TRBD1. Looked up from germline, CDR1 is SGDLS and CDR2 is YYNGEE. Trimming removed 4 bases from V and 0 bases from J; junction bases left unmatched: 6. There are 16 residues in the CDR3. The CDR3 is CASSPLQGASTDTQYF. As DNA, the CDR3 is TGTGCCAGCAGCCCCCTACAGGGGGCTAGCACAGATACGCAGTATTTT.

This clone was seen once. The J gene is TRBJ1-1, the V gene TRBV19, with 7 bases lining up with TRBD1. After removal of 6 bases from V and 3 bases from J, the junction contained 4 bases not matched to a gene. The CDR3 covers 13 residues. The V gene's germline CDR1 is LNHDA and CDR2 SQIVND (reference sequence). The CDR3 DNA follows: TGTGCCAGTAGAGATGGGACAGACACTGAAGCTTTCTTT. Its protein product is CASRDGTDTEAFF.

The CDR3 DNA reads TGTGCCAGCAGCTTCGGACAGGGGGCTTTCTACGAGCAGTACTTC. Translated, it gives CASSFGQGAFYEQYF. The V gene is TRBV11-2, the J gene TRBJ2-7; 11 positions agree with TRBD1. CDR3 length equals 15 residues. Trimming at V came to 3 bases and at J to 3 bases, leaving 4 bases not matched to a gene. Germline V gives CDR1 SGHAT, CDR2 FQNNGV.

This chain joins TRBV27 and TRBJ1-4, with a possible D match to TRBD1 (6 bases). Looked up from germline, CDR1 is MNHEY and CDR2 is SMNVEV (reference sequence). Trimming left V 5 bases short and J 6 bases short, with 10 bases between. The CDR3 has 13 residues. The CDR3 is CASSTGYYEKLFF. In nucleotides, the CDR3 is TGTGCCAGCAGTACAGGGTATTATGAAAAACTGTTTTTT.

The chain joins TRBV9 to TRBJ2-3; D ambiguous. Germline V lookup: CDR1 SGDLS, CDR2 YYNGEE. V gave up 0 bases and J gave up 4 bases, with 3 bases separating them. The CDR3 consists of 12 residues. The CDR3 DNA reads TGTGCCAGCAGCGTAGACTCAGATACGCAGTATTTT. Translating gives CASSVDSDTQYF.

This clone has a handful of counts. The chain has TRBV6-1 and TRBJ2-7, with TRBD2 as a possible D gene (6 bases). The CDR3 runs 13 residues. The germline V gene encodes CDR1 MNHNS and CDR2 SASEGT. Deletions cut 2 bases from V and 5 bases from J, with 10 bases between. In DNA, the CDR3 is TGTGCCAGCAGTGAACATGGAGGGAACGAGCAGTACTTC. Translated: CASSEHGGNEQYF.

This clone was recorded only once. The chain carries TRBV25-1 and TRBJ2-1; TRBD2 is a possible D gene (6 bases). Per germline, CDR1 MGHDK and CDR2 SYGVNS. V was trimmed by 2 bases and J by 4 bases, leaving 9 bases between them. The CDR3 contains 14 residues. The CDR3 protein is CASSELGTYNEQFF. The CDR3 bases are TGTGCCAGCAGTGAACTCGGGACTTACAATGAGCAGTTCTTC.

The rearrangement links TRBV9 to TRBJ2-1; D may be TRBD1 (6 bases). CDR1 is SGDLS and CDR2 is YYNGEE in the germline V gene. V gave up 0 bases and J gave up 4 bases, with 11 bases separating them. The CDR3 loop spans 15 amino acids. This CDR3 reads CASSVEGQLYNEQFF. The CDR3 DNA is TGTGCCAGCAGCGTAGAGGGACAACTTTACAATGAGCAGTTCTTC.

A word on this clone: The sample carries other DNA sequences with the same CDR3. The chain joins TRBV6-6 to TRBJ1-2, with D possibly being TRBD1 (6 bases). The germline V gene encodes CDR1 MNHNY and CDR2 SVGAGI (reference sequence). The CDR3 runs 13 residues. The germline V and J ends were trimmed by 5 bases and 4 bases, with 11 bases remaining between them. CDR3 coding DNA: TGTGCCAGCAGTGAGACAGGAGGCTATGGCTACACCTTC. Encoded protein: CASSETGGYGYTF.

This chain's CDR3 is CARSFRRRRNTEAFF. In nucleotides, the CDR3 is TGTGCCAGAAGCTTTCGGAGGAGGAGGAACACTGAAGCTTTCTTT. The chain joins TRBV5-3 to TRBJ1-1; D gene ambiguous. TRBV5-3 is labeled an ORF, and its function is uncertain. Trimming shortened V by 2 bases and J by 1 base, and 12 bases separated the two germline ends. This CDR3 comprises 15 residues.

The V call is TRBV4-2, the J call TRBJ1-1; D ambiguous. Germline V gene lookup returns CDR1 LGHNA and CDR2 YNFKEQ. The CDR3 is 13 residues long. Trimming took off 4 bases at V and 2 bases at J, with 8 bases between the two ends. As DNA, the CDR3 is TGTGCCAGCAGCCCCGGGATTAACACTGAAGCTTTCTTT. Protein: CASSPGINTEAFF.

The chain has TRBV9 and TRBJ2-2; TRBD1 is a possible D gene (5 bases). The CDR3 runs 15 residues. Germline CDR1 reads SGDLS; CDR2 reads YYNGEE. With 1 base removed from V and 5 bases from J, the gap between germline ends came to 12 bases. The CDR3: CASSVWGVETGELFF. CDR3 nucleotide sequence: TGTGCCAGCAGCGTATGGGGCGTTGAAACCGGGGAGCTGTTTTTT.

The V and J genes are TRBV3-1 (or the pseudogene TRBV3-2) and TRBJ1-1; possible D gene TRBD1, 6 bases. The germline V gene encodes CDR1 LGHDT and CDR2 YNNKEL (reference sequence). The CDR3 runs 16 residues. Trimming took 3 bases from V and 6 from J, leaving 20 bases between them. As DNA, the CDR3 is TGTGCCAGCAGCCACAGAACAGGGATACGGATGGCTGAAGCTTTCTTT. Residues: CASSHRTGIRMAEAFF.

This chain joins TRBV4-1 and TRBJ2-7; the match to TRBD2 covers 7 bases. Germline V CDR1 and CDR2: MGHRA, YSYEKL. V lost 5 bases to trimming and J lost 9 bases; unmatched junction nucleotides: 10. This CDR3 has 13 amino acids. CDR3 protein: CASSRGGDYAQYF. CDR3 sequence (DNA): TGCGCCAGCAGCAGGGGAGGGGATTATGCGCAGTACTTC.

A word on this clone: The identical CDR3 is also encoded by other nucleotide sequences in the sample. The chain links TRBV18 to TRBJ1-4, with TRBD1 matching over 8 bases. The CDR3 loop spans 14 amino acids. Germline CDR1 is KGHSH and CDR2 is LQKENI. V lost 3 bases to trimming and J lost 8 bases; unmatched junction nucleotides: 5. In DNA, the CDR3 is TGTGCCAGCTCACCGGACAGGGTGGAGGAAAAACTGTTTTTT. Translation: CASSPDRVEEKLFF.

The CDR3 DNA is TGTGCCAGTAGTAACCCAGGGGGAGAGGACACTGAAGCTTTCTTT. Amino acids: CASSNPGGEDTEAFF. This sequence joins TRBV19 and TRBJ1-1, with 7 positions matching TRBD1. Germline V gives CDR1 LNHDA, CDR2 SQIVND (reference sequence). J was trimmed by 3 bases and V by 4 bases; bases with no gene match: 8. The CDR3 runs 15 residues.

The gene calls are TRBV6-5 and TRBJ1-1; 8 bases line up with TRBD1. CDR1 is MNHEY and CDR2 is SVGAGI in the germline V gene. V was clipped by 5 bases and J by 9 bases; unmatched bases: 8. The CDR3 spans 13 residues. The CDR3 nucleotides are TGTGCCAGCAGTAGACCGACAGGGGATCAAGCTTTCTTT. Translated: CASSRPTGDQAFF.

The rearrangement joins TRBV18 to TRBJ1-6; TRBD1 might be the D (5 bases). V gave up 0 bases and J gave up 7 bases, with 16 bases separating them. In germline, CDR1 is KGHSH, CDR2 LQKENI. This CDR3 contains 17 residues. The CDR3 DNA reads as TGTGCCAGCTCACCACCTGGGGGGGACGGCGAAAATTCACCCCTCCACTTT. It is translated as CASSPPGGDGENSPLHF.

This clone has a handful of counts. This chain links TRBV7-2 with TRBJ1-5; D not certain. The V and J ends lost 1 base and 9 bases respectively, with 13 bases between them. The CDR3 totals 14 residues. The germline CDR1 and CDR2 sequences are SGHTA and FQGNSA. The CDR3 coding sequence is TGTGCCAGCAGCTTAGGCCTAAGGGAGGGGCCCCAGCATTTT. Its translation is CASSLGLREGPQHF.

This chain connects TRBV18 to TRBJ1-2, with 7 bases that match TRBD1. Germline CDR1 reads KGHSH; CDR2 reads LQKENI. The V segment lost 0 bases and the J segment 6 bases; nucleotides outside the gene matches: 1. The CDR3 spans 13 residues. The DNA of the CDR3 is TGTGCCAGCTCACCACCGACAGGGAATGGCTACACCTTC. It translates to CASSPPTGNGYTF.

V gene TRBV4-2 combines with J gene TRBJ1-5; TRBD1 matches at 9 bases. Germline-derived CDR1 and CDR2 are LGHNA and YNFKEQ. The CDR3 is 18 amino acids. V was pared by 5 bases and J by 1 base, with 12 bases of the junction left unmatched. The CDR3 reads CASSDGPGQGGSNQPQHF. The CDR3 bases are TGTGCCAGCAGCGACGGTCCGGGACAGGGTGGAAGCAATCAGCCCCAGCATTTT.

The chain is built from TRBV5-5 and TRBJ2-6; D is undetermined. Germline-derived CDR1 and CDR2 are SGHKS and YYEKEE (reference sequence). The V gene lost 1 base and the J gene lost 0 bases, with 5 bases spanning the gap. CDR3 length: 15 residues. The CDR3 here is CASSLSSSGANVLTF. The DNA for the CDR3 is TGTGCCAGCAGCTTGAGTAGCTCTGGGGCCAACGTCCTGACTTTC. Full variable domain (missing parts from reference TRBV5-5 and TRBJ2-6): DAGVTQSPTHLIKTRGQQVTLRCSPISGHKSVSWYQQVLGQGPQFIFQYYEKEERGRGNFPDRFSARQFPNYSSELNVNALLLGDSALYLCASSLSSSGANVLTFGAGSRLTVL.

The chain has TRBV4-2 and TRBJ1-5; 7 positions agree with TRBD1. Germline trimming cut 0 bases from V and 4 bases from J; bases unmatched to any gene: 9. The CDR3 length is 17 residues. CDR1 and CDR2 from the germline V gene are LGHNA and YNFKEQ. For the CDR3, the DNA is TGTGCCAGCAGCCAAGATTCGAACAGGGGAGGAAATCAGCCCCAGCATTTT. Protein product: CASSQDSNRGGNQPQHF.

The chain links TRBV15 to TRBJ2-2; the match to TRBD2 covers 8 bases. The V and J ends lost 0 bases and 7 bases, in that order; junction bases with no gene match: 4. CDR1 and CDR2 (germline): LNHNV, YYDKDF (reference sequence). CDR3 length equals 15 residues. The CDR3 loop is CATSRERTSIGELFF. DNA of the CDR3: TGTGCCACCAGCAGAGAACGGACTAGCATCGGGGAGCTGTTTTTT.

The sample holds a few counts of this clone. V is TRBV5-1 and J is TRBJ2-7, with D tentatively TRBD2 (6 bases). The length of the CDR3 is 16 residues. V was pared by 3 bases and J by 6 bases, with 22 bases between. CDR1 and CDR2 (germline): SGHRS, YFSETQ. CDR3 nucleotides: TGCGCCAGCAGCTCCCTAGGGCCCGCTGGGGGGTCCGAGCAGTACTTC. Translating gives CASSSLGPAGGSEQYF.

This chain connects TRBV5-5 to TRBJ1-2; TRBD1 aligns across 8 bases. The CDR3 totals 15 residues. Germline CDR1 reads SGHKS; CDR2 reads YYEKEE (reference sequence). V shed 0 bases and J 6 bases; nucleotides not matched to a gene: 7. CDR3 bases: TGTGCCAGCAGCTTGGATGGCAGGGGGCGTGATGGCTACACCTTC. It yields the protein CASSLDGRGRDGYTF. Full variable domain (rest looked up from reference TRBV5-5 and TRBJ1-2): DAGVTQSPTHLIKTRGQQVTLRCSPISGHKSVSWYQQVLGQGPQFIFQYYEKEERGRGNFPDRFSARQFPNYSSELNVNALLLGDSALYLCASSLDGRGRDGYTFGSGTRLTVV.

The chain recombines TRBV18 with TRBJ2-3, with D tentatively TRBD2 (7 bases). The CDR3 runs 15 residues. Germline V gives CDR1 KGHSH, CDR2 LQKENI. The V end lost 7 bases, the J end lost 2 bases, and 16 bases lay between the germline ends. Here the CDR3 DNA reads TGTGCCAGCTTGGGGGCGGGGGCCGTCACAGATACGCAGTATTTT. As protein: CASLGAGAVTDTQYF.

The chain links TRBV7-2 to TRBJ1-5; tentative D call: TRBD1 (5 bases). Between the trimmed V and J ends, which lost 5 bases and 1 base, there was a span of 12 bases. The CDR3 is 15 residues long. The germline V gene has CDR1 SGHTA and CDR2 FQGNSA. CDR3 DNA sequence: TGTGCCAGCAGCCCCGCCGGGGGGAGCAATCAGCCCCAGCATTTT. This gives the protein CASSPAGGSNQPQHF.

This chain connects TRBV7-8 to TRBJ2-2; 7 nucleotides agree with TRBD1. The germline gives CDR1 SGHVS, CDR2 FQNEAQ. The CDR3 consists of 15 residues. The V segment lost 6 bases and the J segment 5 bases; nucleotides outside the gene matches: 9. CDR3: CASRITGVVTGELFF. The DNA of the CDR3 is TGTGCCAGCAGGATAACAGGGGTTGTAACCGGGGAGCTGTTTTTT.

The chain carries TRBV29-1 and TRBJ2-1; D may be TRBD2 (5 bases). This CDR3 has 12 amino acids. CDR1 and CDR2 from the germline V gene are SQVTM and ANQGSEA. Trimming took 4 bases from V and 7 from J, leaving 11 bases between them. CDR3 nucleotides: TGCAGCGTTGGGAGGTCGGGAAATGAGCAGTTCTTC. Amino acid sequence: CSVGRSGNEQFF.